The TCR beta chain under discussion was sequenced for a study of T-cell memory formation after mild COVID-19. TCRdb re-called the 5' RACE reads with MiXCR, one entry per CDR3 protein. The sample holds about 1,600 distinct CDR3 sequences, more than 60% seen once. By share, this clonotype ranks as medium-sized (0.01 to 0.1%). Its antigen is not identified. The germline V gene has CDR1 SGDLS and CDR2 YYNGEE. The CDR3 is 15 residues long. With 4 bases removed from V and 0 bases from J, the gap between germline ends came to 13 bases. Study-wide results and limits: Among clones peaking at day 37 in the second wave, SARS-CoV-2 specificity remained unconfirmed. Day 15 to 85 contracting clones showed balanced CD4/CD8; day 15 to 37 expanders favored CD4+. There were some responding clones in pre-infection memory, which suggested that cross-reactive memory had joined.

The genes are TRBV9 and TRBJ2-5, with TRBD2 as a possible D gene (6 bases). The source is an adult who had mild COVID-19 (a few samples of this study predate the infection). Cell type and time point are not known. Sequenced sample: PBMCs or a T cell subset sorted from them (not recorded which). The CDR3 loop reads CASSYQAGNQETQYF. CDR3 DNA: TGTGCCAGCAGCTACCAAGCGGGTAACCAAGAGACCCAGTACTTC.